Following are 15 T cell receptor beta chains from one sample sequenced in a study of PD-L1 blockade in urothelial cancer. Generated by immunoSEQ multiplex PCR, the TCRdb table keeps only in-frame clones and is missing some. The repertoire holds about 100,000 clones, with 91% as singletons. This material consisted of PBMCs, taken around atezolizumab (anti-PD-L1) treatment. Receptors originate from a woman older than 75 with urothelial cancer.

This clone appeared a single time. The CDR3 is CASSFEGSYTF. The CDR3 nucleotides read TGTGCCAGCAGTTTCGAGGGCAGCTACACCTTC. The V and J genes are TRBV28 and TRBJ1-2; no reliable D call. The CDR3 is made up of 11 amino acids. CDR1 MDHEN and CDR2 SYDVKM come from the germline V gene. Trimming shortened V by 3 bases and J by 9 bases, and 8 bases separated the two germline ends.

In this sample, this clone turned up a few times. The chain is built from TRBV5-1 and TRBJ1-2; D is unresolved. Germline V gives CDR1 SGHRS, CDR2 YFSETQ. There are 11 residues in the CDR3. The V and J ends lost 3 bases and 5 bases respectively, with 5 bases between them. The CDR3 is CASSSPYGYTF. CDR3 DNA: TGCGCCAGCAGCTCCCCGTATGGCTACACCTTC.

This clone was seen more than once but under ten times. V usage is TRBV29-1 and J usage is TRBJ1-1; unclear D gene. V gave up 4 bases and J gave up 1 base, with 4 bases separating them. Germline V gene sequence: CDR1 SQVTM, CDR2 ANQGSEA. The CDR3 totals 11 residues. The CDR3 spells CSVARNTEAFF. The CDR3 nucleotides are TGCAGCGTTGCCAGGAACACTGAAGCTTTCTTT.

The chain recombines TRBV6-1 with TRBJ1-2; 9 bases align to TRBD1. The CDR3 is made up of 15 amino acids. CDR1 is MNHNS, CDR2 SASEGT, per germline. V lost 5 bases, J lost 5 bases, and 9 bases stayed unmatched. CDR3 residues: CASSQDRDRVYGYTF. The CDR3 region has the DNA TGTGCCAGCAGTCAGGACCGGGACAGGGTTTATGGCTACACCTTC.

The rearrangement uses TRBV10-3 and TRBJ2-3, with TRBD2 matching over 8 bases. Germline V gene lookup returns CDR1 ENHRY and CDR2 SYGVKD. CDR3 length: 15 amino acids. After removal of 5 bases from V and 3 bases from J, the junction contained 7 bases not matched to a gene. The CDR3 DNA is TGTGCCATCAGTCGCAGCGGGAGCAGGACAGATACGCAGTATTTT. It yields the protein CAISRSGSRTDTQYF.

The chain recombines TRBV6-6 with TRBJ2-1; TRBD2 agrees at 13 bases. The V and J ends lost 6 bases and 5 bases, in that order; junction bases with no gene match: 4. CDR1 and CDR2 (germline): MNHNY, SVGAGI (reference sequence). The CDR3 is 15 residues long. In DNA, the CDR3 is TGTGCCAGCAGCCCGGGACTAGCGGGAAACAATGAGCAGTTCTTC. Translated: CASSPGLAGNNEQFF.

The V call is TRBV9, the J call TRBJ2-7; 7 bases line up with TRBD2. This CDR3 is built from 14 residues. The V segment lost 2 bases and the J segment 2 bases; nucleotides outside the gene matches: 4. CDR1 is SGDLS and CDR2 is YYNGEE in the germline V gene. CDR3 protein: CASSVGGSAYEQYF. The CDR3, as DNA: TGTGCCAGCAGCGTGGGGGGGTCGGCCTACGAGCAGTACTTC.

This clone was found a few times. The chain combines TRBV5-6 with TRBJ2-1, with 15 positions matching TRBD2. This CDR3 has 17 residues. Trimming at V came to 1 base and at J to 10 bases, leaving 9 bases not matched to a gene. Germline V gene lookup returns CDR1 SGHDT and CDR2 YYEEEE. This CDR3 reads CASSLKPGTSGRWEQFF. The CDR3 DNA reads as TGTGCCAGCAGCTTGAAACCCGGGACTAGCGGGAGGTGGGAGCAGTTCTTC. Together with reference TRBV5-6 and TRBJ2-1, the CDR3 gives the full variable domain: DAGVTQSPTHLIKTRGQQVTLRCSPKSGHDTVSWYQQALGQGPQFIFQYYEEEERQRGNFPDRFSGHQFPNYSSELNVNALLLGDSALYLCASSLKPGTSGRWEQFFGPGTRLTVL.

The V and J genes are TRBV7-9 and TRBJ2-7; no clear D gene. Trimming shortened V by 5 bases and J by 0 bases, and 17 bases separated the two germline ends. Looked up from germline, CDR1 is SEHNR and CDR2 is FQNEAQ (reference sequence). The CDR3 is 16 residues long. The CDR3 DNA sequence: TGTGCCAGCAGCCCTTCCGGCGGTGAAAGCTCCTACGAGCAGTACTTC. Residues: CASSPSGGESSYEQYF.

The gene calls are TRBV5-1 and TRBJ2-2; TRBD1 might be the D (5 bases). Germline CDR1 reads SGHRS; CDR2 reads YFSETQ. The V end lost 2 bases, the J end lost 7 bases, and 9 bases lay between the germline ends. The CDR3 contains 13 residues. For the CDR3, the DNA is TGCGCCAGCAGCTTATCAGGGTTCGGGGAGCTGTTTTTT. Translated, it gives CASSLSGFGELFF.

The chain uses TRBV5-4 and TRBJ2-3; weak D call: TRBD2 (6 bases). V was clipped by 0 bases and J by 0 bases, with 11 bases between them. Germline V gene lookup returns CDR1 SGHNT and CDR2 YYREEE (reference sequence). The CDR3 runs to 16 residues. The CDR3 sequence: CASSLGTTASTDTQYF. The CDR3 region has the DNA TGTGCCAGCAGCTTGGGGACTACAGCTAGCACAGATACGCAGTATTTT.

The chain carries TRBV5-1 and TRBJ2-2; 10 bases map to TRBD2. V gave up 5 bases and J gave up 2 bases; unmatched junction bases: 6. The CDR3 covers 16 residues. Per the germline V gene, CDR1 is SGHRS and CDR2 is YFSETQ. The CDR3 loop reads CASRALAGVNTGELFF. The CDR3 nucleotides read TGCGCCAGCAGGGCCCTAGCGGGAGTTAACACCGGGGAGCTGTTTTTT.

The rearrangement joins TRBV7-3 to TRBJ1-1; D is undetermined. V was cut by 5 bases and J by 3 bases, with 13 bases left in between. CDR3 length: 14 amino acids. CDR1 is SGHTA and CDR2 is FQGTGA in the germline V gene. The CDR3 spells CASSPSEGYTEAFF. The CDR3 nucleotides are TGTGCCAGCAGCCCCTCCGAGGGATACACTGAAGCTTTCTTT. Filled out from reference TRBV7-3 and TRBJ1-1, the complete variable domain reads GAGVSQTPSNKVTEKGKYVELRCDPISGHTALYWYRQSLGQGPEFLIYFQGTGAADDSGLPNDRFFAVRPEGSVSTLKIQRTERGDSAVYLCASSPSEGYTEAFFGQGTRLTVV.

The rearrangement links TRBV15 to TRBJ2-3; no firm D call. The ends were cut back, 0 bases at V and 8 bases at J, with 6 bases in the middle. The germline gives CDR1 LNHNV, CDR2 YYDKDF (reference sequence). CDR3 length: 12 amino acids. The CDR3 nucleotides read TGTGCCACCAGCAGAGATCCGAGTACGCAGTATTTT. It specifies CATSRDPSTQYF.

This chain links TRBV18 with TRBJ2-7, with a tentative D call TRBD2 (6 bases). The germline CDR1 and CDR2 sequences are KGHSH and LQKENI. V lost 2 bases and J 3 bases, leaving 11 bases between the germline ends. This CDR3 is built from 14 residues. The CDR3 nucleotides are TGTGCCAGCTCACCAATCCGGGAGCGCTACGAGCAGTACTTC. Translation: CASSPIRERYEQYF.